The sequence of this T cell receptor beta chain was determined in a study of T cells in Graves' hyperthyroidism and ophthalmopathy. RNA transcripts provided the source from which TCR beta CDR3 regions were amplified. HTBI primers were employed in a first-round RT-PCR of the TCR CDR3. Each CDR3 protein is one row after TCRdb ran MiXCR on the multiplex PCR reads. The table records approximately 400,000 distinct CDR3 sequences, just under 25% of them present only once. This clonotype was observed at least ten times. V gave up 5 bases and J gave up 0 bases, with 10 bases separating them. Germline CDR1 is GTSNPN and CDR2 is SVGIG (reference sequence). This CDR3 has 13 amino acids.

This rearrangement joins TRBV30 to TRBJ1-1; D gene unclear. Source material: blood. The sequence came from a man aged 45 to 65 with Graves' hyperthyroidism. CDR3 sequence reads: CAWRSGLNTEAFF. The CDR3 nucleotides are TGTGCCTGGCGATCAGGATTGAACACTGAAGCTTTCTTT. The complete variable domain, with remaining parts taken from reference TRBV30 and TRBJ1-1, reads SQTIHQWPATLVQPVGSPLSLECTVEGTSNPNLYWYRQAAGRGLQLLFYSVGIGQISSEVPQNLSASRPQDRQFILSSKKLLLSDSGFYLCAWRSGLNTEAFFGQGTRLTVV.